The source of this T cell receptor (beta chain) is a study of T cells expressing NK-cell markers (dated by TCRdb to 2020 to 2021). Describing the broader study: TCR beta-chain repertoires were profiled in sorted CD3+CD56+NKG2C+, CD3+CD56+NKG2C- and CD3+CD56-NKG2C+ T-cell subsets from seven or eight donors. Among the eight sequenced donors, seven were HCMV-seropositive and one was HCMV-seronegative. All eight donors whose samples were sequenced were randomly selected healthy volunteers, three of them men and five women. The libraries were sequenced on Illumina HiSeq 2000/2500, MiSeq or NextSeq, producing 2 x 150 bp reads.

The sequencer listed for this sample is Illumina HiSeq 2000. The TCR beta cDNA libraries were made using 5'RACE template switching, a step that added both a universal primer site and unique molecular identifiers. cDNA synthesis was primed from the TCR beta constant segment, followed by two successive PCR amplification steps. Concerning the study's data processing: MIGEC was used to demultiplex reads and group reads by UMI, and MiTCR was used to assemble and quantify clonotypes. Only TCR cDNA sequences supported by at least two reads were kept to exclude erroneous sequences. The tcR package was used for downstream repertoire analysis, with clonotypes matched between fractions based on CDR3 nucleotide sequence plus V segment. VDJmatch was used to annotate antigen specificity against VDJdb, with one amino acid substitution in CDR3 permitted. Based on TCRdb reprocessing of the reads, there is one entry per CDR3 protein sequence, and DNA is missing. Clone size and V and J calls follow TCRdb, not the original study. The table for this sample records 150,000 to 200,000 distinct CDR3 sequences. About a fifth of the sample belongs to the ten largest clones.

On this clonotype itself: The antigen it binds to is not known.

From cysteine to phenylalanine, the CDR3 is 18 amino acids long. No DNA sequence was recorded. Via the germline V gene (reference sequence), CDR1 is MNHEY and CDR2 SMNVEV. Study-level results and caveats: Those dominant clonotypes were again the most abundant among CD3+CD56-NKG2C+ cells in a few donors, at about 28.3-65%. In six donors, the dominant CD3+CD56+NKG2C+ clonotypes were found to rank among the top 10 CD8+ clonotypes and to make up roughly 1.0-7.5% of CD8+ T cells. It remained unclear whether the expanded NKG2C-expressing T cell clones were specific for HCMV antigens.

To determine HCMV serostatus, a commercial ELISA kit was used to detect HCMV-specific IgG in serum. Ficoll density gradient centrifugation was used to isolate peripheral blood mononuclear cells from blood. Material: blood T cells: a sorted CD56 or NKG2C T cell subset, CD4+ or CD8+ T cells, or bulk PBMC T cells (not recorded which). Recombination linked TRBV27 to TRBJ2-7; TCRdb indicates TRBD2, and absent DNA this call remains unverified. The origin of this receptor is a woman aged 18 to 75 in good health. The CDR3: CASSPPGTSGTYSYEQYF.